This T cell receptor beta chain was identified in a study of T cells expressing NK-cell markers. For the study at large: Sorted CD3+CD56+NKG2C+, CD3+CD56+NKG2C- and CD3+CD56-NKG2C+ T cells supplied TCR beta repertoires.

A word on this clonotype: The antigen is not known.

Findings of the study overall: Similarly, these clonotypes led the CD3+CD56-NKG2C+ fraction as well in a handful of donors.

Using the 5' RACE reads, TCRdb records one entry per CDR3 protein without DNA. This sample contains around 180,000 distinct CDR3 sequences. The sample taken for sequencing was blood T cells: a sorted CD56 or NKG2C T cell subset, CD4+ or CD8+ T cells, or bulk PBMC T cells (not recorded which). This TCR came from a man aged 18-70 years in good health.

CDR3 protein: CASSEATPGQGVSPLHF. The chain recombines TRBV2 with TRBJ1-6; the TCRdb call, TRBD1, lacks DNA for checking. The CDR3 is 17 amino acids. CDR1 SNHLY and CDR2 FYNNEI come from the germline V gene.